These T cell receptor beta chains were read from a single sample in a study of CD8+ T cells in alopecia areata. Here immunoSEQ multiplex PCR was the method, and the copy in TCRdb shows in-frame clones only, minus some. The table lists 180,000 or so clones, 40% to 65% of them singletons. This specimen was CD8+ T cells sorted from blood, taken around week 53, from a patient treated with tofacitinib. These receptors all come from a human donor with alopecia areata. Both conserved end residues are part of each CDR3. Each record gives: CDR3 protein, V gene, J gene.

CDR3aa: CASSLGLEQYF
v_gene: TRBV13
j_gene: TRBJ2-7

CDR3aa: CASSYTGGFTEAFF
v_gene: TRBV7-2
j_gene: TRBJ1-1

CDR3aa: CASSLPRGMNTGELFF
v_gene: TRBV5-5
j_gene: TRBJ2-2

CDR3aa: CASSLVVTGRIAPQETQYF
v_gene: TRBV11-2
j_gene: TRBJ2-5

CDR3aa: CASSVRGTDTQYF
v_gene: TRBV7-9
j_gene: TRBJ2-3

CDR3aa: CATSAGTGEQFF
v_gene: TRBV15
j_gene: TRBJ2-1

CDR3aa: CASSLSTSYNEQFF
v_gene: TRBV13
j_gene: TRBJ2-1

CDR3aa: CASTPRYGTEAFF
v_gene: TRBV6-5
j_gene: TRBJ1-1

CDR3aa: CASSILRTGELFF
v_gene: TRBV19
j_gene: TRBJ2-2

CDR3aa: CASSQDRDLYGYTF
v_gene: TRBV5-4
j_gene: TRBJ1-2

CDR3aa: CATSRVENTGELFF
v_gene: TRBV15
j_gene: TRBJ2-2

CDR3aa: CASSEDGVLTEAFF
v_gene: TRBV25-1
j_gene: TRBJ1-1

CDR3aa: CASSQATVNYGYTF
v_gene: TRBV4-3
j_gene: TRBJ1-2

CDR3aa: CASSRLQGTYGYTF
v_gene: TRBV4-1
j_gene: TRBJ1-2

CDR3aa: CASSLARTPGYNEQFF
v_gene: TRBV11-2
j_gene: TRBJ2-1

CDR3aa: CASSLSGTAYKNEQFF
v_gene: TRBV27
j_gene: TRBJ2-1

CDR3aa: CASSQAGNQPQHF
v_gene: TRBV4-1
j_gene: TRBJ1-5

CDR3aa: CSVAGTSGGNTGELFF
v_gene: TRBV29-1
j_gene: TRBJ2-2

CDR3aa: CSVGETANYGYTF
v_gene: TRBV29-1
j_gene: TRBJ1-2

CDR3aa: CASSPRQFQETQYF
v_gene: TRBV6-6
j_gene: TRBJ2-5

CDR3aa: CASSPLGASGGAGEQFF
v_gene: TRBV9
j_gene: TRBJ2-1

CDR3aa: CASSLDRLEQYF
v_gene: TRBV13
j_gene: TRBJ2-7

CDR3aa: CASSYSGQDQPQHF
v_gene: TRBV6-6
j_gene: TRBJ1-5

CDR3aa: CASSLQGASGYTF
v_gene: TRBV27
j_gene: TRBJ1-2

CDR3aa: CASSSMNTGELFF
v_gene: TRBV5-6
j_gene: TRBJ2-2

CDR3aa: CASSQVKTGNTGELFF
v_gene: TRBV4-3
j_gene: TRBJ2-2

CDR3aa: CASRHGGHGYTF
v_gene: TRBV2
j_gene: TRBJ1-2

CDR3aa: CASSLDAVRGTDTQYF
v_gene: TRBV5-1
j_gene: TRBJ2-3

CDR3aa: CASSQPSWTVLSPLHF
v_gene: TRBV4-2
j_gene: TRBJ1-6

CDR3aa: CASSSRKDYGYTF
v_gene: TRBV7-9
j_gene: TRBJ1-2

CDR3aa: CASTPGQGNQPQHF
v_gene: TRBV19
j_gene: TRBJ1-5

CDR3aa: CASSLVGQLETQYF
v_gene: TRBV5-1
j_gene: TRBJ2-5

CDR3aa: CASSLALSEATRNTIYF
v_gene: TRBV7-9
j_gene: TRBJ1-3

CDR3aa: CASSGSMGARETQYF
v_gene: TRBV5-1
j_gene: TRBJ2-5

CDR3aa: CSVTERNTGELFF
v_gene: TRBV29-1
j_gene: TRBJ2-2

CDR3aa: CASLRGEGNQPQHF
v_gene: TRBV25-1
j_gene: TRBJ1-5

CDR3aa: CASSRTSGGSETQYF
v_gene: TRBV6-1
j_gene: TRBJ2-5

CDR3aa: CASSSPTGAHEQFF
v_gene: TRBV5-6
j_gene: TRBJ2-1

CDR3aa: CASSAFDRAPEAFF
v_gene: TRBV9
j_gene: TRBJ1-1

CDR3aa: CASSLVSGVETQYF
v_gene: TRBV7-2
j_gene: TRBJ2-5

CDR3aa: CASTANTGELFF
v_gene: TRBV30
j_gene: TRBJ2-2

CDR3aa: CASSELRDGAYEQYF
v_gene: TRBV10-2
j_gene: TRBJ2-7

CDR3aa: CASSQPNSVDQGYSNQPQHF
v_gene: TRBV23-1
j_gene: TRBJ1-5

CDR3aa: CATSSPDRDNEKLFF
v_gene: TRBV15
j_gene: TRBJ1-4

CDR3aa: CASSPSVDTQYF
v_gene: TRBV18
j_gene: TRBJ2-3

CDR3aa: CASSLGAVSPELFF
v_gene: TRBV5-6
j_gene: TRBJ2-2

CDR3aa: CAWSEGAPRETQYF
v_gene: TRBV30
j_gene: TRBJ2-5

CDR3aa: CASRKQGANSPLHF
v_gene: TRBV27
j_gene: TRBJ1-6

CDR3aa: CAWSPSGGTDTQYF
v_gene: TRBV30
j_gene: TRBJ2-3